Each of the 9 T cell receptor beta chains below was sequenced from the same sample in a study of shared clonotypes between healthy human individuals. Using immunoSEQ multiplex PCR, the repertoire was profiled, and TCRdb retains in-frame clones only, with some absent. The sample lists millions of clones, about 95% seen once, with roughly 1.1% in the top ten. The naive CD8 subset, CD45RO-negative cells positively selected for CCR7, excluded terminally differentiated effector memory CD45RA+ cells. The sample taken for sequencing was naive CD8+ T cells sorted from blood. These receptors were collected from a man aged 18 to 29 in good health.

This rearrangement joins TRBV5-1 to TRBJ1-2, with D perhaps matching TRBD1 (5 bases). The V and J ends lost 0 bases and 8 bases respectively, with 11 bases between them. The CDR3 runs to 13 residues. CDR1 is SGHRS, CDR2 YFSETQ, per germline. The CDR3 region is CASSLGGARGYTF. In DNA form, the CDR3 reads TGCGCCAGCAGCTTGGGGGGCGCGAGGGGCTACACCTTC. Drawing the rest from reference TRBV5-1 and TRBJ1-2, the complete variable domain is KAGVTQTPRYLIKTRGQQVTLSCSPISGHRSVSWYQQTPGQGLQFLFEYFSETQRNKGNFPGRFSGRQFSNSRSEMNVSTLELGDSALYLCASSLGGARGYTFGSGTRLTVV.

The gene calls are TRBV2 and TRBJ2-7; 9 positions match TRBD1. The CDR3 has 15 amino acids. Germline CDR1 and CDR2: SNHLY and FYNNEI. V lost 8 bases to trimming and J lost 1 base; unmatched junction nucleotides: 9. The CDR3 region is CASEGQGEKSYEQYF. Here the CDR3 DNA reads TGTGCCAGCGAGGGACAGGGAGAGAAATCCTACGAGCAGTACTTC. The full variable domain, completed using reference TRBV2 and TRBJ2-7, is EPEVTQTPSHQVTQMGQEVILRCVPISNHLYFYWYRQILGQKVEFLVSFYNNEISEKSEIFDDQFSVERPDGSNFTLKIRSTKLEDSAMYFCASEGQGEKSYEQYFGPGTRLTVT.

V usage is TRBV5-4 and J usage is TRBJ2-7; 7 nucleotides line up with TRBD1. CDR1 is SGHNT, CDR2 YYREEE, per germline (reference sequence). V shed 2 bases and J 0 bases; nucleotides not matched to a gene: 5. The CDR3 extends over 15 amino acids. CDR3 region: CASSFVGTDSYEQYF. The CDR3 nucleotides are TGTGCCAGCAGCTTCGTAGGGACAGACTCCTACGAGCAGTACTTC.

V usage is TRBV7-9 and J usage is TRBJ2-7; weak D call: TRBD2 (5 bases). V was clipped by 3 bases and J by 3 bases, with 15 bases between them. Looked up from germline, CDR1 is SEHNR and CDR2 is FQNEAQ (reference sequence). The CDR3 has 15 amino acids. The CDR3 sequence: CASSFEGSQVYEQYF. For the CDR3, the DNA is TGTGCCAGCAGCTTCGAGGGTTCGCAAGTCTACGAGCAGTACTTC.

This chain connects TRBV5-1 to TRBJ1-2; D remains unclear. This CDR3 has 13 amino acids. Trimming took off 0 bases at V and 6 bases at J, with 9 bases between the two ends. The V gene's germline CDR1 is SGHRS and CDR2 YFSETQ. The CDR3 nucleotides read TGCGCCAGCAGCTTGGAATATCACAATGGCTACACCTTC. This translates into CASSLEYHNGYTF. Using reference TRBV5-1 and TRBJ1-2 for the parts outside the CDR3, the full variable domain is KAGVTQTPRYLIKTRGQQVTLSCSPISGHRSVSWYQQTPGQGLQFLFEYFSETQRNKGNFPGRFSGRQFSNSRSEMNVSTLELGDSALYLCASSLEYHNGYTFGSGTRLTVV.

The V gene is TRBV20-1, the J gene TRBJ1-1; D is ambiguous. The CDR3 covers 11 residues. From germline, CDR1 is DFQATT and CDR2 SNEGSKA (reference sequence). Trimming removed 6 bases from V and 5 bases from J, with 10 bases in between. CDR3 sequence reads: CSAEAGTEAFF. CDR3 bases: TGCAGTGCGGAAGCGGGAACTGAAGCTTTCTTT.

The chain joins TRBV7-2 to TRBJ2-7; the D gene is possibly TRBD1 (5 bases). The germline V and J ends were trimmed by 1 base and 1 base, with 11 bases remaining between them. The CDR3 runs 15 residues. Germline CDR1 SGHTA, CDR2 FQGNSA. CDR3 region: CASSLELGESYEQYF. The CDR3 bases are TGTGCCAGCAGCTTAGAATTAGGGGAATCCTACGAGCAGTACTTC.

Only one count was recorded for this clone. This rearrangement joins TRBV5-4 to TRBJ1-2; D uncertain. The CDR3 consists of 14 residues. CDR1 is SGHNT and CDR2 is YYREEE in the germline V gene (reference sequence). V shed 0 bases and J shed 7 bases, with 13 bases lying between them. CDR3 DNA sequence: TGTGCCAGCAGCTTGGAAGTTCGATTAGGTGGCTACACCTTC. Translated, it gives CASSLEVRLGGYTF.

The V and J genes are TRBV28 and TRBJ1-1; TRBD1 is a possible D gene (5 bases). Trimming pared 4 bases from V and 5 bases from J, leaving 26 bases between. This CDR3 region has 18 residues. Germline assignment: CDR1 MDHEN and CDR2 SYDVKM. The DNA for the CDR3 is TGTGCCAGCAGTTCTTTACGGACAATTACCGAGAGTAGGACTGAAGCTTTCTTT. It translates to CASSSLRTITESRTEAFF. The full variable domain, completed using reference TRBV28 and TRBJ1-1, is DVKVTQSSRYLVKRTGEKVFLECVQDMDHENMFWYRQDPGLGLRLIYFSYDVKMKEKGDIPEGYSVSREKKERFSLILESASTNQTSMYLCASSSLRTITESRTEAFFGQGTRLTVV.